Described below is a single T cell receptor (beta chain) sequence and its context. In germline, CDR1 is MGHRA, CDR2 YSYEKL. V shed 5 bases and J shed 7 bases, with 18 bases lying between them. There are 15 residues in the CDR3. The data derive from a study of T cell changes during pregnancy in multiple sclerosis. TCRdb's table, derived via immunoSEQ multiplex PCR, lists solely in-frame clones and lacks some. The sample lists more than 35,000 clones; approximately 92% were seen once. Sample: CD8+ T cells from peripheral blood mononuclear cells, taken after pregnancy. The gene calls are TRBV4-1 and TRBJ2-1; D possibly corresponds to TRBD2 (6 bases). The sequence was obtained from a female donor with multiple sclerosis, enrolled in a pregnancy study. CDR3 amino acids: CASSVPGGVVNEQFF. The CDR3 nucleotides read TGCGCCAGCAGCGTCCCTGGCGGGGTGGTGAATGAGCAGTTCTTC.